Presented here are 30 T cell receptor beta chains from one specimen sequenced in a study of T cells in Graves' hyperthyroidism and ophthalmopathy. It was RNA transcripts that yielded the amplified TCR beta CDR3 regions. HTBI primers were the set used in a first-round RT-PCR of the TCR CDR3. Each CDR3 protein gets one entry after TCRdb re-called the multiplex PCR reads with MiXCR. The table shows 250,000 to 300,000 distinct CDR3 sequences, with roughly 18% occurring only once. The sample consisted of blood. The receptors come from a middle-aged man with Graves' ophthalmopathy.

This clonotype was observed a few times. The rearrangement uses TRBV28 and TRBJ2-5, with a possible D match to TRBD1 (5 bases). The CDR3 totals 12 residues. Looked up from germline, CDR1 is MDHEN and CDR2 is SYDVKM. Trimming shortened V by 8 bases and J by 5 bases, and 12 bases separated the two germline ends. This chain's CDR3 is CASVQAGETQYF. The CDR3 bases are TGTGCCAGCGTTCAGGCAGGGGAGACCCAGTACTTC. The full variable domain, completed using reference TRBV28 and TRBJ2-5, is DVKVTQSSRYLVKRTGEKVFLECVQDMDHENMFWYRQDPGLGLRLIYFSYDVKMKEKGDIPEGYSVSREKKERFSLILESASTNQTSMYLCASVQAGETQYFGPGTRLLVL.

Only a few counts were recorded for this clonotype. V and J are TRBV20-1 and TRBJ1-2, with D unresolved. The V end was cut by 1 base, the J end by 4 bases, with 10 bases between. Germline loops: CDR1 DFQATT, CDR2 SNEGSKA (reference sequence). There are 13 residues in the CDR3. CDR3 DNA sequence: TGCAGTGCTAGAGCCGGGATCACCTATGGCTACACCTTC. It yields the protein CSARAGITYGYTF.

This clonotype came up once. The rearrangement links TRBV5-1 to TRBJ2-2; the D gene is possibly TRBD1 (6 bases). This CDR3 is built from 15 residues. Germline CDR1 and CDR2: SGHRS and YFSETQ. V was trimmed by 0 bases and J by 7 bases, leaving 13 bases between them. CDR3 in amino acids: CASSLGQGYGGELFF. CDR3 bases: TGCGCCAGCAGCTTGGGGCAGGGGTACGGCGGGGAGCTGTTTTTT.

This clonotype was seen a handful of times. The V gene is TRBV10-3, the J gene TRBJ2-2, with 11 positions matching TRBD1. The CDR3 is 18 amino acids. J lost 0 bases, V lost 4 bases, and 7 bases had no gene match. The germline gives CDR1 ENHRY, CDR2 SYGVKD. This chain's CDR3 is CAISGTGTGGTNTGELFF. CDR3 sequence (DNA): TGTGCCATCAGTGGAACCGGGACAGGGGGGACGAACACCGGGGAGCTGTTTTTT.

Only a few counts were recorded for this clonotype. The genes are TRBV5-1 and TRBJ2-5; D unclear. CDR1 and CDR2 (germline): SGHRS, YFSETQ. This CDR3 has 13 amino acids. V gave up 4 bases and J gave up 3 bases, with 10 bases separating them. The CDR3 nucleotides are TGCGCCAGCAGCCGTAACCTAAAAGAGACCCAGTACTTC. Translation: CASSRNLKETQYF.

This clonotype has at least ten counts. Compared with germline, one end of the junction differs, possibly owing to a read error. The V and J genes are TRBV12-3 or TRBV12-4 and TRBJ1-1; D perhaps matches TRBD1 (6 bases). This CDR3 has 14 residues. The CDR3 loop reads CASSLEGGNTEAFF. The CDR3 coding sequence is TGCGCCAGCAGCTTGGAAGGGGGAAACACTGAAGCTTTCTTT.

This clonotype has a single count. The gene calls are TRBV2 and TRBJ1-4; D not certain. This CDR3 has 11 residues. Germline V CDR1 and CDR2: SNHLY, FYNNEI. Trimming took 10 bases from V and 4 from J, leaving 7 bases between them. As DNA, the CDR3 is TGTGCCACCCTGGATAATGAAAAACTGTTTTTT. Translation gives CATLDNEKLFF. The whole variable domain, filled in from reference TRBV2 and TRBJ1-4, reads EPEVTQTPSHQVTQMGQEVILRCVPISNHLYFYWYRQILGQKVEFLVSFYNNEISEKSEIFDDQFSVERPDGSNFTLKIRSTKLEDSAMYFCATLDNEKLFFGSGTQLSVL.

The J gene is TRBJ2-7, the V gene TRBV19, with unresolved D. Trimming left V 0 bases short and J 0 bases short, with 6 bases between. This CDR3 region has 14 residues. Germline loops: CDR1 LNHDA, CDR2 SQIVND (reference sequence). In nucleotides, the CDR3 is TGTGCCAGTAGTATAGACCCGAGCTCCTACGAGCAGTACTTC. Translating it yields CASSIDPSSYEQYF.

Many counts were recorded for this clonotype. CDR3 sequence reads: CASSLDGRPPDTQYF. The CDR3 region has the DNA TGTGCCAGCAGCTTAGATGGGCGGCCCCCAGATACGCAGTATTTT. The chain uses TRBV11-2 and TRBJ2-3, with no clear D. Germline V gene lookup returns CDR1 SGHAT and CDR2 FQNNGV. Trimming removed 0 bases from V and 4 bases from J, with 11 bases in between. The CDR3 totals 15 residues.

The rearrangement uses TRBV9 and TRBJ2-7, with 11 bases matching TRBD1. V was pared by 0 bases and J by 5 bases, with 4 bases of the junction left unmatched. The CDR3 is 15 residues long. Germline-derived CDR1 and CDR2 are SGDLS and YYNGEE. CDR3 protein: CASSVEGQGVDEQYF. CDR3 nucleotides: TGTGCCAGCAGCGTAGAGGGACAGGGGGTCGACGAGCAGTACTTC.

Only a few counts were recorded for this clonotype. The chain links TRBV5-1 to TRBJ2-6; the D gene is possibly TRBD2 (6 bases). Trimming pared 4 bases from V and 0 bases from J, leaving 11 bases between. This CDR3 contains 16 residues. Germline V lookup: CDR1 SGHRS, CDR2 YFSETQ. CDR3 sequence: CASSIGGTSGANVLTF. CDR3 coding DNA: TGCGCCAGCAGCATCGGCGGGACCTCTGGGGCCAACGTCCTGACTTTC.

The table lists this clonotype with a few counts. The chain uses TRBV4-1 and TRBJ1-2, with a weak D call TRBD1 (5 bases). Germline CDR1 is MGHRA and CDR2 is YSYEKL. V was cut by 2 bases and J by 5 bases, with 24 bases left in between. The CDR3 is made up of 18 amino acids. In DNA, the CDR3 is TGCGCCAGCAGCCAACACGGGACGGACCAGCTCCTCGTATATGGCTACACCTTC. Amino acids: CASSQHGTDQLLVYGYTF.

This clonotype was seen at least ten times. The genes are TRBV7-3 and TRBJ2-2, with D possibly TRBD2 on 6 matching bases. Germline loops: CDR1 SGHTA, CDR2 FQGTGA. This CDR3 is 15 amino acids long. Trimming removed 5 bases at V and 5 bases at J, with 15 bases between. The CDR3 DNA follows: TGTGCCAGCAGCCCGAGGGGAGGCGGGACCGGGGAGCTGTTTTTT. The encoded protein is CASSPRGGGTGELFF.

Comment on this clonotype: A much larger clone lies a single base off, so this may be a read error. The gene calls are TRBV5-1 and TRBJ2-5; 10 positions agree with TRBD1. The germline gives CDR1 SGHRS, CDR2 YFSETQ. The CDR3 covers 15 residues. The V gene end was trimmed by 4 bases and the J gene end by 2 bases; junction bases not matched to a gene: 5. The CDR3: CASSQPDRGQETQYF. For the CDR3, the DNA is TGCGCCAGCAGCCAACCGGACAGGGGGCAAGAGACCCAGTACTTC.

With respect to this clonotype: It may be a read error: a sequence one base away is much more abundant. The V call is TRBV3-1, the J call TRBJ1-5; D is perhaps TRBD1 (5 bases). Germline CDR1 LGHDT, CDR2 YNNKEL (reference sequence). The CDR3 loop spans 13 amino acids. CDR3 DNA: TGTGCCAGCCGCCAAACGGGACGACAGCCCCAGCATTTT. Its protein is CASRQTGRQPQHF.

The chain joins TRBV7-9 to TRBJ1-2; D may be TRBD1 (6 bases). Trimming stripped 6 bases from V and 4 bases from J, with 9 bases between. The CDR3 extends over 12 amino acids. The V gene's germline CDR1 is SEHNR and CDR2 FQNEAQ (reference sequence). The DNA for the CDR3 is TGTGCCAGCAGTCGGGACACCTATGGCTACACCTTC. It translates to CASSRDTYGYTF.

The table lists this clonotype with many counts. V is TRBV11-2 and J is TRBJ2-7, with TRBD2 as a possible D gene (6 bases). V lost 0 bases to trimming and J lost 1 base, with 10 bases between them. Germline CDR1 reads SGHAT; CDR2 reads FQNNGV. This CDR3 spans 15 amino acids. Here the CDR3 DNA reads TGTGCCAGCAGCTTAGACGGGAGAGGTTCCTACGAGCAGTACTTC. This translates into CASSLDGRGSYEQYF.

The rearrangement joins TRBV14 to TRBJ2-7; tentative D call: TRBD2 (5 bases). In germline, CDR1 is SGHDN, CDR2 FVKESK. Trimming pared 3 bases from V and 0 bases from J, leaving 12 bases between. The CDR3 is 15 amino acids. The CDR3 DNA is TGTGCCAGCAGCCAGGTGGGGAGCATCTCCTACGAGCAGTACTTC. Translated: CASSQVGSISYEQYF.

This clonotype was observed many times. The V call is TRBV5-1, the J call TRBJ2-1; 16 bases map to TRBD2. CDR1 SGHRS and CDR2 YFSETQ come from the germline V gene. V lost 4 bases, J lost 1 base, and 5 bases stayed unmatched. The CDR3 contains 18 residues. The CDR3 DNA reads TGCGCCAGCAGCCCGGGACTAGCGGGAGGGTCTTCCTACAATGAGCAGTTCTTC. The encoded protein is CASSPGLAGGSSYNEQFF.

The rearrangement links TRBV4-2 to TRBJ1-2; D gene ambiguous. Germline lookup yields CDR1 LGHNA and CDR2 YNFKEQ. The CDR3 length is 15 residues. V was pared by 0 bases and J by 0 bases, with 8 bases between. DNA for the CDR3: TGTGCCAGCAGCCAAGATTCGGATACTAACTATGGCTACACCTTC. Amino acids: CASSQDSDTNYGYTF.

The chain recombines TRBV7-6 with TRBJ2-1; 13 nucleotides match TRBD2. Germline V lookup: CDR1 SGHVS, CDR2 FNYEAQ. The CDR3 runs to 18 residues. Trimming took 6 bases from V and 0 from J; bases not matched to a gene: 8. The CDR3 spells CASRRTSGSPRSYNEQFF. The CDR3 DNA sequence: TGTGCCAGCAGGCGGACTAGCGGGAGTCCCCGCTCCTACAATGAGCAGTTCTTC.

At least ten counts were recorded for this clonotype. The gene calls are TRBV11-2 and TRBJ2-1, with 8 bases aligning to TRBD1. The V gene end was trimmed by 7 bases and the J gene end by 7 bases; junction bases not matched to a gene: 9. CDR1 SGHAT and CDR2 FQNNGV come from the germline V gene. The CDR3 is made up of 14 amino acids. The CDR3 bases are TGTGCCAGCACCCTGGACAGGGCACGGAATGAGCAGTTCTTC. Protein: CASTLDRARNEQFF.

In the case of this clonotype: With a much larger clone just one base away, this may be a read error. This likely comes from a read error, as the CDR3 has no conserved phenylalanine or tryptophan at its end. In DNA, the CDR3 is TGCAGGGGGGGGGAGTCAAATGGCTACACCCTC. This codes for CRGGESNGYTL. The V call is TRBV20-1, the J call TRBJ1-2; tentative D call: TRBD1 (5 bases). CDR1 DFQATT and CDR2 SNEGSKA come from the germline V gene (reference sequence). This CDR3 is 11 amino acids long.

This clonotype was observed many times. The V and J genes are TRBV20-1 and TRBJ2-1, with 12 bases aligning to TRBD2. This CDR3 has 16 amino acids. CDR1 is DFQATT, CDR2 SNEGSKA, per germline (reference sequence). With V trimmed by 0 bases and J by 4 bases, 4 bases remained unmatched. In DNA, the CDR3 is TGCAGTGCTAGAGATACGGGACTAGCGGGTTACAATGAGCAGTTCTTC. This encodes CSARDTGLAGYNEQFF.

This clonotype was counted at least ten times. The J gene is TRBJ2-3, the V gene TRBV28; 8 bases are a match to TRBD1. V lost 5 bases to trimming and J lost 2 bases; unmatched junction nucleotides: 9. Germline CDR1 reads MDHEN; CDR2 reads SYDVKM. This CDR3 contains 16 residues. Here the CDR3 reads CASSIGGQGITDTQYF. CDR3 in DNA: TGTGCCAGCAGTATCGGCGGACAGGGTATCACAGATACGCAGTATTTT.

The chain is built from TRBV7-9 and TRBJ2-1; the D call may be TRBD1 or TRBD2 (5 bases each). This CDR3 has 16 amino acids. Germline V gene lookup returns CDR1 SEHNR and CDR2 FQNEAQ (reference sequence). Trimming left V 4 bases short and J 2 bases short, with 15 bases between. CDR3: CASSSRDGRAYNEQFF. The DNA of the CDR3 is TGTGCCAGCAGCTCCAGGGACGGTAGGGCCTACAATGAGCAGTTCTTC.

This clonotype was observed a few times. V is TRBV28 and J is TRBJ1-5; tentatively, D is TRBD1 (5 bases). CDR3 length equals 15 residues. Per germline, CDR1 MDHEN and CDR2 SYDVKM. Trimming shortened V by 3 bases and J by 1 base, and 10 bases separated the two germline ends. CDR3 loop: CASSFLGLSNQPQHF. The CDR3, as DNA: TGTGCCAGCAGTTTTTTGGGACTAAGCAATCAGCCCCAGCATTTT. Filled out from reference TRBV28 and TRBJ1-5, the complete variable domain reads DVKVTQSSRYLVKRTGEKVFLECVQDMDHENMFWYRQDPGLGLRLIYFSYDVKMKEKGDIPEGYSVSREKKERFSLILESASTNQTSMYLCASSFLGLSNQPQHFGDGTRLSIL.

Regarding this clonotype: A read error is likely, as this CDR3 ends without the conserved phenylalanine or tryptophan. This chain connects TRBV19 to TRBJ1-1; D is perhaps TRBD1 (5 bases). In germline, CDR1 is LNHDA, CDR2 SQIVND (reference sequence). CDR3 length: 13 amino acids. The V end was cut by 6 bases, the J end by 4 bases, with 12 bases between. This CDR3 is CASRPQGGTEAFL. The CDR3 bases are TGTGCCAGTAGACCTCAGGGAGGCACTGAAGCTTTCCTT.

This clonotype was counted at least ten times. The chain couples TRBV7-3 to TRBJ2-7; D tentatively fits TRBD1 or TRBD2 (5 bases each). There are 14 residues in the CDR3. The germline CDR1 and CDR2 sequences are SGHTA and FQGTGA. With 5 bases removed from V and 2 bases from J, the gap between germline ends came to 13 bases. The CDR3 DNA follows: TGTGCCAGCAGCATCCCGGGACCCGCCTACGAGCAGTACTTC. It encodes CASSIPGPAYEQYF. The full variable domain, completed using reference TRBV7-3 and TRBJ2-7, is GAGVSQTPSNKVTEKGKYVELRCDPISGHTALYWYRQSLGQGPEFLIYFQGTGAADDSGLPNDRFFAVRPEGSVSTLKIQRTERGDSAVYLCASSIPGPAYEQYFGPGTRLTVT.

This clonotype was picked up a small number of times. J is TRBJ1-1 and V is TRBV19, with 8 bases lining up with TRBD1. CDR1 is LNHDA, CDR2 SQIVND, per germline (reference sequence). V lost 3 bases and J lost 7; bases outside the gene matches: 4. CDR3 length equals 13 residues. The CDR3 DNA is TGTGCCAGTAGTATTACCGGACAGGGTGAAGCTTTCTTT. Protein: CASSITGQGEAFF.